These 8 T cell receptor beta chains were all obtained from the same sample, sequenced in a study of radiotherapy plus CTLA-4 blockade in lung cancer. The data were produced by immunoSEQ multiplex PCR, yet TCRdb's version contains in-frame clones alone and is incomplete. The sample has more than 40,000 clones; around 72% are singletons. The input for sequencing was peripheral blood, taken from a patient treated with radiotherapy plus ipilimumab. The receptors stem from a human donor with non-small cell lung cancer who had a complete response to radiotherapy plus ipilimumab.

The chain has TRBV19 and TRBJ1-5; tentative D call: TRBD1 (6 bases). V was shortened by 1 base and J by 2 bases, with 18 bases between the two germline ends. The germline V gene has CDR1 LNHDA and CDR2 SQIVND (reference sequence). CDR3 length equals 18 residues. CDR3 sequence reads: CASSIGSVGQGRNQPQHF. The CDR3 coding sequence is TGTGCCAGTAGTATAGGTAGTGTGGGGCAGGGGCGCAATCAGCCCCAGCATTTT.

V usage is TRBV4-1 and J usage is TRBJ2-2; maybe TRBD2 (5 bases). The CDR3 covers 15 residues. CDR1 MGHRA and CDR2 YSYEKL come from the germline V gene. V gave up 4 bases and J gave up 5 bases, with 14 bases separating them. The CDR3 DNA reads TGCGCCAGCAGCCCGCCGGGAAGGGTAACCGGGGAGCTGTTTTTT. Translated, it gives CASSPPGRVTGELFF.

A few counts support this clone. The gene calls are TRBV7-9 and TRBJ2-7; TRBD1 might be the D (6 bases). The length of the CDR3 is 13 residues. Germline lookup yields CDR1 SEHNR and CDR2 FQNEAQ (reference sequence). Deletions cut 3 bases from V and 4 bases from J, with 10 bases between. CDR3 bases: TGTGCCAGCAGCTTTGGGACACAGTACGAGCAGTACTTC. It yields the protein CASSFGTQYEQYF.

The V call is TRBV19, the J call TRBJ2-1; D is perhaps TRBD2 (6 bases). The CDR3 is 14 amino acids. Deletions cut 5 bases from V and 4 bases from J, with 12 bases between. The V gene's germline CDR1 is LNHDA and CDR2 SQIVND (reference sequence). The CDR3 is CASSPRTTYNEQFF. The CDR3 DNA is TGTGCCAGTAGTCCTCGGACTACGTACAATGAGCAGTTCTTC.

The chain carries TRBV10-2 and TRBJ2-7, with 8 nucleotides matching TRBD1. Trimming at V came to 2 bases and at J to 2 bases, leaving 8 bases not matched to a gene. The CDR3 is made up of 16 amino acids. The germline gives CDR1 WSHSY, CDR2 SAAADI. The CDR3 region is CASSETAGTGTYEQYF. The CDR3 nucleotides are TGCGCCAGCAGTGAGACCGCCGGGACAGGCACCTACGAGCAGTACTTC.

The chain links TRBV30 to TRBJ2-3; possible D gene TRBD2, 6 bases. Trimming stripped 8 bases from V and 1 base from J, with 16 bases between. There are 14 residues in the CDR3. The V gene's germline CDR1 is GTSNPN and CDR2 SVGIG (reference sequence). CDR3 protein: CAHRRARGTDTQYF. The DNA of the CDR3 is TGTGCCCATAGGAGGGCCCGGGGCACAGATACGCAGTATTTT. The full variable domain, completed using reference TRBV30 and TRBJ2-3, is SQTIHQWPATLVQPVGSPLSLECTVEGTSNPNLYWYRQAAGRGLQLLFYSVGIGQISSEVPQNLSASRPQDRQFILSSKKLLLSDSGFYLCAHRRARGTDTQYFGPGTRLTVL.

J is TRBJ1-4 and V is TRBV6-5, with 7 bases matching TRBD1. Germline CDR1 is MNHEY and CDR2 is SVGAGI. Trimming cost V 7 bases and J 8 bases; bases outside gene matches: 10. CDR3 length: 14 residues. CDR3 region: CASKPDREREKLFF. CDR3 coding DNA: TGTGCCAGCAAACCCGACAGGGAGCGCGAAAAACTGTTTTTT.

The chain is built from TRBV15 and TRBJ2-7, with D possibly TRBD1 on 6 matching bases. The CDR3 sequence is 15 residues long. Looked up from germline, CDR1 is LNHNV and CDR2 is YYDKDF (reference sequence). Trimming took 4 bases from V and 2 from J, leaving 15 bases between them. The DNA for the CDR3 is TGTGCCACCAGCACTAGACAGGTTTTAGCCTACGAGCAGTACTTC. As protein: CATSTRQVLAYEQYF.